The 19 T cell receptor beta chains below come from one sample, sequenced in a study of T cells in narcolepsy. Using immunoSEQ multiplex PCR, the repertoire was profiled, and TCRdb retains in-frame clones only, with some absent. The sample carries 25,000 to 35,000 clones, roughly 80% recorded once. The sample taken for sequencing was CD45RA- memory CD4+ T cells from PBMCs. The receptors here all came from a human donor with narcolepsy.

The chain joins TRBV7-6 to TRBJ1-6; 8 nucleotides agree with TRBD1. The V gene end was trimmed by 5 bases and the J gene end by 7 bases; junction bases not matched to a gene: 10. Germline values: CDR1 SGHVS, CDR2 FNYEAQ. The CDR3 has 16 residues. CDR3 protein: CASSPRQGIGNSPLHF. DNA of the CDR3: TGTGCCAGCAGCCCGCGACAGGGGATAGGGAATTCACCCCTCCACTTT.

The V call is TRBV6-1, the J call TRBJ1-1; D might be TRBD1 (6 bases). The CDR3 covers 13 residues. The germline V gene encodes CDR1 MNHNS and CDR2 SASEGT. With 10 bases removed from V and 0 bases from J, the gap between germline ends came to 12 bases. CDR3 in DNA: TGTGCCATCCACAGGGCTGTGAACACTGAAGCTTTCTTT. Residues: CAIHRAVNTEAFF.

The CDR3 nucleotides read TGTGCCAGCGCCAGACAGGGCCCCTCTGGAAACACCATATATTTT. Amino acid sequence: CASARQGPSGNTIYF. This chain connects TRBV18 to TRBJ1-3, with 7 nucleotides matching TRBD1. The junction had 7 bases not matched to a gene; V was cut back by 8 bases and J by 0 bases. This CDR3 contains 15 residues. Germline-derived CDR1 and CDR2 are KGHSH and LQKENI.

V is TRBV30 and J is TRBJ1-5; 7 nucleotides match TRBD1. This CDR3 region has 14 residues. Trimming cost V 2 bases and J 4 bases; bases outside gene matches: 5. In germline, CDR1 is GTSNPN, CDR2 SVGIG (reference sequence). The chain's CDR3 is CAWSTGQPNQPQHF. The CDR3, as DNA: TGTGCCTGGAGTACGGGACAGCCGAATCAGCCCCAGCATTTT. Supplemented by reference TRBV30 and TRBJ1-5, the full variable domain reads SQTIHQWPATLVQPVGSPLSLECTVEGTSNPNLYWYRQAAGRGLQLLFYSVGIGQISSEVPQNLSASRPQDRQFILSSKKLLLSDSGFYLCAWSTGQPNQPQHFGDGTRLSIL.

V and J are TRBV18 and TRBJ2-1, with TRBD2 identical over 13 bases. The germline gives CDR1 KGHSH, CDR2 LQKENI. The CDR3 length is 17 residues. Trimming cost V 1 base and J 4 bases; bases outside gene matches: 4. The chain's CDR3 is CASSPRLLAGGYNEQFF. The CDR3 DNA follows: TGTGCCAGCTCACCACGATTACTAGCGGGGGGGTACAATGAGCAGTTCTTC. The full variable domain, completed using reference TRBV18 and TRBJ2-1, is NAGVMQNPRHLVRRRGQEARLRCSPMKGHSHVYWYRQLPEEGLKFMVYLQKENIIDESGMPKERFSAEFPKEGPSILRIQQVVRGDSAAYFCASSPRLLAGGYNEQFFGPGTRLTVL.

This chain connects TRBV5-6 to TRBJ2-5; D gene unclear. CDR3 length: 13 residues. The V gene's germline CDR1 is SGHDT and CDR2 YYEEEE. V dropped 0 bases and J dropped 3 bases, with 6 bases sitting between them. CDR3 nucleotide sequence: TGTGCCAGCAGCTTGGCCATGGAAGAGACCCAGTACTTC. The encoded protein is CASSLAMEETQYF.

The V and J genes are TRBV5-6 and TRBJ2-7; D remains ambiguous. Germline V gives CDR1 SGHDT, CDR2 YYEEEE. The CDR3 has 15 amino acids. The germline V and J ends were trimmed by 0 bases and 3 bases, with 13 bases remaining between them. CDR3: CASSLARQNYYEQYF. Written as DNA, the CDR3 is TGTGCCAGCAGCTTGGCTCGCCAGAATTACTACGAGCAGTACTTC. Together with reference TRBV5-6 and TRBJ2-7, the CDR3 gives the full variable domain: DAGVTQSPTHLIKTRGQQVTLRCSPKSGHDTVSWYQQALGQGPQFIFQYYEEEERQRGNFPDRFSGHQFPNYSSELNVNALLLGDSALYLCASSLARQNYYEQYFGPGTRLTVT.

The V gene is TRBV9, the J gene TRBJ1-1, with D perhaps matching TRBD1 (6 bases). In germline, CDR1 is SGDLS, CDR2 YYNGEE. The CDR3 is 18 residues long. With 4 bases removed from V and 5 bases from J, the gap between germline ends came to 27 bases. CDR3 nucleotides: TGTGCCAGCAGCCCCCGAGGGGGGGCATTATTAGTGGAGACTGAAGCTTTCTTT. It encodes CASSPRGGALLVETEAFF.

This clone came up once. The CDR3 DNA is TGTGCCAGCAGTTCCCGGGACAGAGGTTTTTACGAGCAGTACTTC. It encodes CASSSRDRGFYEQYF. The J gene is TRBJ2-5, the V gene TRBV27, with 7 bases matching TRBD1. The J call is doubtful: the DNA matches TRBJ2-7 better. This CDR3 has 15 residues. Germline V gene data show CDR1 as MNHEY and CDR2 as SMNVEV (reference sequence).

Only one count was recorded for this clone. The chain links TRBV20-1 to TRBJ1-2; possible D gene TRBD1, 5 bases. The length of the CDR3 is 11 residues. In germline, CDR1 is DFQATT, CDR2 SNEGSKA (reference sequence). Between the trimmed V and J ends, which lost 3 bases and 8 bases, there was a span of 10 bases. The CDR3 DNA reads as TGCAGTGCTAGCCAGGGAACCGGCTACACCTTC. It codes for CSASQGTGYTF.

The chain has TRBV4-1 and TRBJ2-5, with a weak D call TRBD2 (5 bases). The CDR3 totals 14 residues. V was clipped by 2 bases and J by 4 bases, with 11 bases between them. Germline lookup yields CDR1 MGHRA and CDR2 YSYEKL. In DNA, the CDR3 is TGCGCCAGCAGCCAACCGCAGACTACAGAGACCCAGTACTTC. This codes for CASSQPQTTETQYF.

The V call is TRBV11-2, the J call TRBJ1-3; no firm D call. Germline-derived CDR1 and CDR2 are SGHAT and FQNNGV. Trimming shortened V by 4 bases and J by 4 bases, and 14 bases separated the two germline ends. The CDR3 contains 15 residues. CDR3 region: CASSSGRTEGNTIYF. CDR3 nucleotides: TGTGCCAGCAGCTCAGGACGGACTGAGGGAAACACCATATATTTT.

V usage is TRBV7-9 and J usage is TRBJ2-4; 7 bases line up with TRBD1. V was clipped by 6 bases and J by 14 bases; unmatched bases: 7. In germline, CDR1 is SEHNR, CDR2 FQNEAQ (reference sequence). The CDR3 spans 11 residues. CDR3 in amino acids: CASSRDRSKYF. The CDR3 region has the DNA TGTGCCAGCAGTCGGGACAGATCCAAGTACTTC.

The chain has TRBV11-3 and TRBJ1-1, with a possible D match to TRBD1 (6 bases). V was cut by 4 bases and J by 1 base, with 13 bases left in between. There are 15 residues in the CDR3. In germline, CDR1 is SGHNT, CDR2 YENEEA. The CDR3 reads CASSSGDNTNTEAFF. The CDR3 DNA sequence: TGTGCCAGCAGCTCCGGGGACAATACGAACACTGAAGCTTTCTTT.

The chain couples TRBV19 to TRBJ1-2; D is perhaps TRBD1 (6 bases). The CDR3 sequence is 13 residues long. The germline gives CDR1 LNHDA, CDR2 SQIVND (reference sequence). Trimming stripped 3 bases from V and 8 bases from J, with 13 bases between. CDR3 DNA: TGTGCCAGTAGTATTTCGGGGGCAAGAGGCTACACCTTC. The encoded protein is CASSISGARGYTF. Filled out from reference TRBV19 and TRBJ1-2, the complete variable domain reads DGGITQSPKYLFRKEGQNVTLSCEQNLNHDAMYWYRQDPGQGLRLIYYSQIVNDFQKGDIAEGYSVSREKKESFPLTVTSAQKNPTAFYLCASSISGARGYTFGSGTRLTVV.

The CDR3 reads CASSETSGARAGELFF. In DNA, the CDR3 is TGTGCCAGCAGTGAGACTAGCGGGGCCAGGGCCGGGGAGCTGTTTTTT. The chain has TRBV2 and TRBJ2-2; TRBD2 matches 11 bases. V shed 3 bases, J shed 6 bases, and the junction held 6 bases outside the gene matches. Per the germline V gene, CDR1 is SNHLY and CDR2 is FYNNEI. The CDR3 has 16 residues.

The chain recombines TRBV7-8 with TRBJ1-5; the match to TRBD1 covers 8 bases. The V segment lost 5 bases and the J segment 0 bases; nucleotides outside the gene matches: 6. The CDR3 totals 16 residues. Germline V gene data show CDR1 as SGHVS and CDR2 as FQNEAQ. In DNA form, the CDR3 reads TGTGCCAGCAGCCCACTTCAGGGGGCTAGCAATCAGCCCCAGCATTTT. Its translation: CASSPLQGASNQPQHF.

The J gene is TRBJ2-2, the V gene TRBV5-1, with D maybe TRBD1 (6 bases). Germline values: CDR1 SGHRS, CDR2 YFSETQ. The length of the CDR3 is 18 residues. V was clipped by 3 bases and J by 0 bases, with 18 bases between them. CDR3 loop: CASSYRPAGQTNTGELFF. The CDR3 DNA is TGCGCCAGCAGCTATCGCCCGGCTGGACAGACGAACACCGGGGAGCTGTTTTTT.

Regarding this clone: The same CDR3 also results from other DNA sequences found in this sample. CDR3 sequence reads: CASSPAVGGETQYF. The DNA of the CDR3 is TGTGCCAGCAGCCCCGCGGTAGGAGGCGAGACCCAGTACTTC. The chain combines TRBV9 with TRBJ2-5; possibly TRBD2 for D (5 bases). V lost 4 bases and J 5 bases, leaving 15 bases between the germline ends. CDR3 length: 14 amino acids. The germline V gene encodes CDR1 SGDLS and CDR2 YYNGEE.